This entry concerns a single TCR beta chain. Antigen specificity is unknown. This sample stems from a study of T cell responses to AZD1222 COVID-19 vaccine. As for the study in general: Pooling of second doses given at about 4 or about 12 weeks was done.

General study results and limits: Nearly half of spike-specific TCRs reportedly target unmutated variant regions. Most donors were white British, females outnumbered males, and clonal diversity was possibly underestimated. The study found Spike-specific TCR breadth and depth rose after two AZD1222 doses.

The table came from immunoSEQ multiplex PCR; TCRdb's copy has only in-frame clones and leaves some out. Among approximately 190,000 clones listed, 90% to 95% were seen once. CDR1 and CDR2 from the germline V gene are MDHEN and SYDVKM. The V end lost 4 bases, the J end lost 7 bases, and 8 bases lay between the germline ends. CDR3 size: 13 residues. This sequence was found in an adult in good health. The chain recombines TRBV28 with TRBJ1-6, with D possibly TRBD1 on 5 matching bases. This specimen consisted of peripheral blood, obtained on day 0 of AZD1222 vaccination. Here the CDR3 DNA reads TGTGCCAGCAGTTGGGACGGAAATTCACCCCTCCACTTT. Encoded protein: CASSWDGNSPLHF.